One sample yielded the 24 T cell receptor beta chains listed below, sequenced in a study of blood T cells in healthy people across ages. A second PCR of about 7 to 12 cycles used a sample-barcoded 5' primer and a J-beta primer mix. TCRdb reanalysed the 5' RACE reads using MiXCR and keeps one entry per CDR3 protein. Here the sample spans approximately 730,000 distinct CDR3 sequences, approximately 55% being singletons. The specimen was blood. The receptors here all came from a man older than 75 in good health.

The CDR3 nucleotides are TGTGCCAGCTCACTTGGGGCGGGACATTACGAGCAGTACTTC. As protein: CASSLGAGHYEQYF. The chain uses TRBV18 and TRBJ2-7; D may be TRBD1 or TRBD2 (6 bases each). Trimming removed 4 bases from V and 4 bases from J, with 14 bases in between. CDR3 length: 14 residues. Germline V gene lookup returns CDR1 KGHSH and CDR2 LQKENI.

This chain joins TRBV5-1 and TRBJ2-7, with 8 nucleotides matching TRBD2. The junction had 3 bases not matched to a gene; V was cut back by 1 base and J by 6 bases. Germline V gives CDR1 SGHRS, CDR2 YFSETQ. The CDR3 has 13 amino acids. The CDR3 protein is CASSLREGGEQYF. CDR3 in DNA: TGCGCCAGCAGCTTGCGGGAGGGCGGCGAGCAGTACTTC.

This chain uses TRBV7-9 with TRBJ2-5, with D unresolved. Trimming removed 4 bases at V and 11 bases at J, with 14 bases between. Germline V CDR1 and CDR2: SEHNR, FQNEAQ (reference sequence). The CDR3 extends over 12 amino acids. CDR3 DNA sequence: TGTGCCAGCAGCTCTGAGTCTAATGAGCAGTACTTC. Residues: CASSSESNEQYF. Variable domain in full (rest from reference TRBV7-9 and TRBJ2-5): DTGVSQNPRHKITKRGQNVTFRCDPISEHNRLYWYRQTLGQGPEFLTYFQNEAQLEKSRLLSDRFSAERPKGSFSTLEIQRTEQGDSAMYLCASSSESNEQYFGPGTRLLVL.

This rearrangement joins TRBV27 to TRBJ2-1; the D call may be TRBD1 or TRBD2 (6 bases each). The length of the CDR3 is 15 residues. The V and J ends lost 2 bases and 3 bases respectively, with 11 bases between them. Looked up from germline, CDR1 is MNHEY and CDR2 is SMNVEV (reference sequence). CDR3 coding DNA: TGTGCCAGCAGTTTAATGGGGGGCCTCTACAATGAGCAGTTCTTC. Residues: CASSLMGGLYNEQFF.

This clonotype was picked up one time. V is TRBV24-1 and J is TRBJ2-3; the D call may be TRBD1 or TRBD2 (5 bases each). Germline CDR1 reads KGHDR; CDR2 reads SFDVKD. Deletions cut 4 bases from V and 5 bases from J, with 9 bases between. This CDR3 is 13 amino acids long. The CDR3 nucleotides are TGTGCCACCAGTGAGGGGACCGGAGATACGCAGTATTTT. Amino acid sequence: CATSEGTGDTQYF.

V gene TRBV11-2 combines with J gene TRBJ2-4; D perhaps matches TRBD2 (5 bases). The CDR3 has 15 amino acids. The germline V gene has CDR1 SGHAT and CDR2 FQNNGV. Trimming cost V 2 bases and J 1 base, with 9 bases left between them. CDR3 residues: CASSLPRGAKNIQYF. As DNA, the CDR3 is TGTGCCAGCAGCTTACCACGCGGGGCCAAAAACATTCAGTACTTC.

This clonotype turned up a few times. One end of the junction fails to match germline, which may point to a read error. The chain combines TRBV7-7 with TRBJ2-5; D uncertain. This CDR3 region has 14 residues. Germline CDR1 and CDR2: SSHAT and FNYEAQ (reference sequence). CDR3 DNA: TGTGCTAGCAGCCAAGCCGGGTCCGGAGAGACCCAGTACTTC. Protein sequence: CASSQAGSGETQYF. The whole variable domain, remainder taken from reference TRBV7-7 and TRBJ2-5, is GAGVSQSPRYKVTKRGQDVTLRCDPISSHATLYWYQQALGQGPEFLTYFNYEAQPDKSGLPSDRFSAERPEGSISTLTIQRTEQRDSAMYRCASSQAGSGETQYFGPGTRLLVL.

The chain is built from TRBV20-1 and TRBJ2-7; D is ambiguous. The CDR3 extends over 12 amino acids. Per the germline V gene, CDR1 is DFQATT and CDR2 is SNEGSKA (reference sequence). The V gene lost 3 bases and the J gene lost 0 bases, with 6 bases spanning the gap. Written as DNA, the CDR3 is TGCAGTGCTAGGCCGAGCTCCTACGAGCAGTACTTC. Encoded protein: CSARPSSYEQYF.

This clonotype was seen a handful of times. The chain joins TRBV7-2 to TRBJ2-5; the match to TRBD2 covers 10 bases. Losses at the gene ends were 4 bases for V and 1 base for J; bases not matched to a gene: 3. The CDR3 is 15 residues long. Germline CDR1 reads SGHTA; CDR2 reads FQGNSA. Here the CDR3 reads CASSYSGRIQETQYF. The CDR3 DNA is TGTGCCAGCAGCTATAGCGGGAGGATCCAAGAGACCCAGTACTTC.

The V gene is TRBV12-3 or TRBV12-4, the J gene TRBJ1-2, with no clear D. This CDR3 has 15 residues. V shed 8 bases and J shed 3 bases, with 19 bases lying between them. In DNA form, the CDR3 reads TGTGCCAGCTTCCTCTCTCCCATGGGGTACTATGGCTACACCTTC. Its protein is CASFLSPMGYYGYTF.

This chain connects TRBV3-1 to TRBJ2-5, with D unresolved. CDR3 length: 11 amino acids. The V end lost 6 bases, the J end lost 11 bases, and 13 bases lay between the germline ends. Germline V gives CDR1 LGHDT, CDR2 YNNKEL (reference sequence). CDR3 bases: TGTGCCAGCAGAAACAACGCGGAGCAGTACTTC. Translating it yields CASRNNAEQYF.

This clonotype has more than one count but fewer than ten. The J gene is TRBJ2-1, the V gene TRBV15, with D maybe TRBD1 (5 bases). The CDR3 spans 15 residues. The V gene lost 11 bases and the J gene lost 1 base, with 18 bases spanning the gap. Germline-derived CDR1 and CDR2 are LNHNV and YYDKDF (reference sequence). Here the CDR3 reads CAVKDGAVSYNEQFF. CDR3 DNA sequence: TGTGCCGTGAAGGATGGGGCCGTTTCCTACAATGAGCAGTTCTTC.

This clonotype was observed a handful of times. The chain carries TRBV20-1 and TRBJ1-2, with 8 bases matching TRBD1. Unmatched junction bases numbered 4, after V lost 0 bases and J lost 4 bases. In germline, CDR1 is DFQATT, CDR2 SNEGSKA (reference sequence). The CDR3 extends over 14 amino acids. CDR3: CSARDPGTGYGYTF. DNA for the CDR3: TGCAGTGCTAGAGATCCCGGGACAGGCTATGGCTACACCTTC.

This clonotype was counted between two and nine times. The chain combines TRBV21-1 with TRBJ2-7; the listed D gene, TRBD1, was not tested against the DNA. TRBV21-1 is marked as a pseudogene. The CDR3 totals 17 residues. CDR3 sequence (DNA): TGTGCCAGCAGCAAAGACCTGGGACACCCGGTGGGCTACGAGCAGTACTTC. This codes for CASSKDLGHPVGYEQYF.

V usage is TRBV7-2 and J usage is TRBJ2-3; TRBD2 matches 7 bases. Germline V gives CDR1 SGHTA, CDR2 FQGNSA. CDR3 length: 15 amino acids. The J segment lost 2 bases and the V segment lost 4 bases, leaving 6 bases of the junction unmatched. In DNA, the CDR3 is TGTGCCAGCAGCTACCAGACTAGCCCCACAGATACGCAGTATTTT. As protein: CASSYQTSPTDTQYF.

The sample holds a few counts of this clonotype. The V gene is TRBV7-9, the J gene TRBJ1-2, with 7 bases identical to TRBD1. After removal of 2 bases from V and 3 bases from J, the junction contained 6 bases not matched to a gene. CDR1 is SEHNR and CDR2 is FQNEAQ in the germline V gene (reference sequence). The length of the CDR3 is 15 residues. The CDR3 nucleotides are TGTGCCAGCAGCTTATATGACAGGGAGGACTATGGCTACACCTTC. As protein: CASSLYDREDYGYTF.

The gene calls are TRBV6-2 or TRBV6-3 and TRBJ1-1; a possible D gene is TRBD1 (6 bases). This CDR3 has 12 amino acids. CDR1 is MNHEY, CDR2 SVGEGT, per germline. With 10 bases removed from V and 5 bases from J, the gap between germline ends came to 14 bases. In DNA form, the CDR3 reads TGTGCCATTGGGGGGGCAAGGACTGAAGCTTTCTTT. Protein: CAIGGARTEAFF.

This rearrangement joins TRBV12-3 or TRBV12-4 to TRBJ2-7; 7 positions agree with TRBD1. V was clipped by 6 bases and J by 4 bases; unmatched bases: 9. There are 14 residues in the CDR3. CDR3 residues: CASRNRDSLYEQYF. The CDR3 bases are TGTGCCAGCAGAAACCGGGACAGTTTATACGAGCAGTACTTC.

The J gene is TRBJ2-1, the V gene TRBV15; D is unclear. CDR1 and CDR2 from the germline V gene are LNHNV and YYDKDF (reference sequence). The CDR3 totals 12 residues. Between the trimmed V and J ends, which lost 0 bases and 9 bases, there was a span of 6 bases. CDR3 residues: CATSRDSVEQFF. The DNA of the CDR3 is TGTGCCACCAGCAGAGATAGTGTTGAGCAGTTCTTC.

In this sample, this clonotype turned up a few times. The chain combines TRBV6-6 with TRBJ2-5; 7 nucleotides align to TRBD1. Germline V gene data show CDR1 as MNHNY and CDR2 as SVGAGI (reference sequence). After removal of 6 bases from V and 5 bases from J, the junction contained 12 bases not matched to a gene. The CDR3 spans 15 residues. The chain's CDR3 is CASRLGTVQSETQYF. In DNA, the CDR3 is TGTGCCAGCAGACTGGGGACAGTCCAGTCCGAGACCCAGTACTTC.

This clonotype turned up a few times. CDR3 sequence reads: CASSLTLGASGYNEQFF. In nucleotides, the CDR3 is TGCGCCAGCAGCCTCACACTCGGAGCTAGCGGGTACAATGAGCAGTTCTTC. The gene calls are TRBV4-1 and TRBJ2-1; 8 bases are shared with TRBD2. The CDR3 contains 17 residues. Germline V CDR1 and CDR2: MGHRA, YSYEKL. With V trimmed by 4 bases and J by 4 bases, 12 bases remained unmatched.

The chain links TRBV12-3 or TRBV12-4 to TRBJ2-1; 8 nucleotides align to TRBD1. V shed 3 bases and J 7 bases; nucleotides not matched to a gene: 11. The CDR3 runs to 16 residues. In nucleotides, the CDR3 is TGTGCCAGCAGTTTCCCAAAGGGACAGGCATCAAATGAGCAGTTCTTC. Amino acids: CASSFPKGQASNEQFF.

The rearrangement joins TRBV14 to TRBJ2-1; no firm D call. From germline, CDR1 is SGHDN and CDR2 FVKESK. Trimming removed 1 base from V and 13 bases from J, with 8 bases in between. The CDR3 contains 11 residues. CDR3 amino acids: CASSQGSAQFF. For the CDR3, the DNA is TGTGCCAGCAGCCAAGGTAGTGCTCAGTTCTTC.

In its sample, this clonotype was seen a few times. The V and J genes are TRBV6-2 or TRBV6-3 and TRBJ2-5; the D is unclear. The J call may be faulty, since TRBJ2-7 better matches the DNA end. The CDR3 has 14 residues. Germline V gene sequence: CDR1 MNHEY, CDR2 SVGEGT. This CDR3 reads CASTEPLGTYEQYF. CDR3 DNA sequence: TGTGCCAGCACAGAACCCTTGGGAACCTACGAGCAGTACTTC.